The next 11 T cell receptor beta chains were all read from a single sample in a study of shared clonotypes between healthy human individuals. The repertoire was sequenced with immunoSEQ multiplex PCR; TCRdb's copy has only in-frame clones and lacks some. The sample contains 1.4 million to 1.5 million clones, roughly 96% of which appear only once. The sample taken for sequencing was naive CD4+ T cells sorted from blood. Documented subset: CD45RA+ positively selected. Every receptor here comes from a young man in good health.

Regarding this clone: The sample carries other DNA sequences with the same CDR3. J is TRBJ1-1 and V is TRBV28; the match to TRBD1 covers 7 bases. The germline V gene has CDR1 MDHEN and CDR2 SYDVKM. The CDR3 is made up of 14 amino acids. Trimming took 2 bases from V and 4 from J; bases not matched to a gene: 4. Here the CDR3 reads CASSLDRVVTEAFF. CDR3 coding DNA: TGTGCCAGCAGTTTAGACAGGGTAGTCACTGAAGCTTTCTTT.

To note about this clone: This same CDR3 is encoded by further DNA sequences in the sample. The genes are TRBV5-1 and TRBJ2-5; D remains ambiguous. Germline values: CDR1 SGHRS, CDR2 YFSETQ. The ends were cut back, 0 bases at V and 5 bases at J, with 8 bases in the middle. This CDR3 has 13 amino acids. CDR3: CASSLGSLETQYF. The CDR3 DNA reads TGCGCCAGCAGCTTGGGTAGTTTGGAGACCCAGTACTTC.

In the case of this clone: This sample also contains other DNA sequences that code for the same CDR3. The rearrangement uses TRBV28 and TRBJ2-7; the D gene is possibly TRBD1 (5 bases). CDR1 MDHEN and CDR2 SYDVKM come from the germline V gene. CDR3 length: 12 amino acids. V was shortened by 9 bases and J by 2 bases, with 11 bases between the two germline ends. CDR3 bases: TGTGCCAGTTCGACAGTGGCCTACGAGCAGTACTTC. Protein product: CASSTVAYEQYF.

In this sample, this clone turned up a few times. The genes are TRBV4-1 and TRBJ2-1; D might be TRBD1 or TRBD2, each matching 6 bases. Germline V lookup: CDR1 MGHRA, CDR2 YSYEKL. There are 17 residues in the CDR3. Deletions cut 5 bases from V and 0 bases from J, with 17 bases between. The CDR3 DNA reads TGCGCCAGCAGCTACGGACTACGGGGGCTCTCCTACAATGAGCAGTTCTTC. Protein sequence: CASSYGLRGLSYNEQFF.

The chain recombines TRBV5-1 with TRBJ2-1; D not resolved. Germline loops: CDR1 SGHRS, CDR2 YFSETQ. The CDR3 has 12 residues. The germline V and J ends were trimmed by 0 bases and 8 bases, with 6 bases remaining between them. The CDR3 here is CASSLVMDEQFF. The CDR3 region has the DNA TGCGCCAGCAGCTTGGTAATGGATGAGCAGTTCTTC.

To note about this clone: The junction departs from the called germline gene at one end, perhaps through a read error. The chain recombines TRBV5-6 with TRBJ2-3; 7 bases match TRBD2. This CDR3 is 12 amino acids long. Germline V gene lookup returns CDR1 SGHDT and CDR2 YYEEEE. The CDR3 nucleotides are TGTGCCAGCAGCCATACACGGGGCCGGGAGGATTTT. Translating it yields CASSHTRGREDF. The full variable domain, with the rest looked up from reference TRBV5-6 and TRBJ2-3, is DAGVTQSPTHLIKTRGQQVTLRCSPKSGHDTVSWYQQALGQGPQFIFQYYEEEERQRGNFPDRFSGHQFPNYSSELNVNALLLGDSALYLCASSHTRGREDFGPGTRLTVL.

The V call is TRBV5-4, the J call TRBJ2-7, with 10 nucleotides matching TRBD2. V lost 4 bases, J lost 2 bases, and 6 bases stayed unmatched. From germline, CDR1 is SGHNT and CDR2 YYREEE (reference sequence). This CDR3 region has 15 residues. The CDR3 spells CASSDGLAETYEQYF. The DNA of the CDR3 is TGTGCCAGCAGCGACGGACTAGCGGAGACCTACGAGCAGTACTTC. Full variable domain (rest looked up from reference TRBV5-4 and TRBJ2-7): ETGVTQSPTHLIKTRGQQVTLRCSSQSGHNTVSWYQQALGQGPQFIFQYYREEENGRGNFPPRFSGLQFPNYSSELNVNALELDDSALYLCASSDGLAETYEQYFGPGTRLTVT.

The V gene is TRBV7-9, the J gene TRBJ2-3, with D possibly TRBD1 on 6 matching bases. The germline CDR1 and CDR2 sequences are SEHNR and FQNEAQ (reference sequence). Trimming stripped 5 bases from V and 13 bases from J, with 16 bases between. CDR3 length: 12 residues. The CDR3 reads CASSPSTGLEYF. Here the CDR3 DNA reads TGTGCCAGCAGCCCCAGCACAGGGTTGGAGTATTTT.

Comments on this clone: This same CDR3 is encoded by further DNA sequences in the sample. The chain joins TRBV9 to TRBJ2-1, with D hard to call. V dropped 0 bases and J dropped 5 bases, with 3 bases sitting between them. The CDR3 contains 12 residues. The germline CDR1 and CDR2 sequences are SGDLS and YYNGEE. Written as DNA, the CDR3 is TGTGCCAGCAGCGTAGGCGACAATGAGCAGTTCTTC. Translated, it gives CASSVGDNEQFF. Variable domain in full (rest from reference TRBV9 and TRBJ2-1): DSGVTQTPKHLITATGQRVTLRCSPRSGDLSVYWYQQSLDQGLQFLIQYYNGEERAKGNILERFSAQQFPDLHSELNLSSLELGDSALYFCASSVGDNEQFFGPGTRLTVL.

The rearrangement uses TRBV5-1 and TRBJ2-2, with 7 positions matching TRBD1. There are 16 residues in the CDR3. Germline V lookup: CDR1 SGHRS, CDR2 YFSETQ. Trimming at V came to 4 bases and at J to 6 bases, leaving 12 bases not matched to a gene. The CDR3 bases are TGCGCCAGCAGCCGAGACGACAGGGTGTACTCCGGGGAGCTGTTTTTT. Its protein product is CASSRDDRVYSGELFF. The entire variable domain, with the rest obtained from reference TRBV5-1 and TRBJ2-2, is as follows: KAGVTQTPRYLIKTRGQQVTLSCSPISGHRSVSWYQQTPGQGLQFLFEYFSETQRNKGNFPGRFSGRQFSNSRSEMNVSTLELGDSALYLCASSRDDRVYSGELFFGEGSRLTVL.

The chain has TRBV19 and TRBJ1-2, with D perhaps matching TRBD1 (6 bases). V was cut by 3 bases and J by 8 bases, with 16 bases left in between. Germline V gives CDR1 LNHDA, CDR2 SQIVND (reference sequence). CDR3 length: 14 residues. The CDR3 region has the DNA TGTGCCAGTAGTATTGTGGGGGCAGGTCTGGGCTACACCTTC. Translated, it gives CASSIVGAGLGYTF.